This TCR beta chain appears in the sequencing data of a study of read filtering for tumor transcriptome and immune sequencing. V was pared by 0 bases and J by 0 bases, with 9 bases between. Germline V CDR1 and CDR2: SGHVS, FQNEAQ. CDR3 length: 17 residues. From 300 to 450 ng of RNA, a library with molecular barcoded alpha/delta and beta/gamma adaptors was made. One entry per CDR3 protein results from TCRdb running MiXCR on the reads. The sample records 100,000 to 150,000 distinct CDR3 sequences, about 13% being singletons. This clonotype appeared many times. This TCR was recovered from a donor at least 40 years old with multiple myeloma. Sample: a population of CD138-negative cells sorted from bone marrow. The genes are TRBV7-8 and TRBJ2-6; no clear D. CDR3 sequence: CASSLALRFSGANVLTF. CDR3 DNA sequence: TGTGCCAGCAGCTTAGCGCTCCGGTTCTCTGGGGCCAACGTCCTGACTTTC.